A selection of T cell receptor beta chains follows, all from one sample in a study of PD-1 blockade in classical Hodgkin lymphoma. Only in-frame clones appear in the TCRdb table, and some are missing; sequencing was by immunoSEQ multiplex PCR. The sample records about 110,000 clones, nearly 90% being singletons. Here the sequenced sample was peripheral blood mononuclear cells (PBMCs), taken before the second cycle of nivolumab. The receptor set was obtained from a human donor with classical Hodgkin lymphoma. Both conserved end residues are part of each CDR3. Each record gives: CDR3 DNA, CDR3 protein, clone size, V gene, CDR3 length, D gene, J gene. The D gene is left open where the match is weak. Rows may omit the clone size; those that give it use once, few, many or a size class.

CDR3nt: TGTGCCAGCAGCTTGCGGACAGGGGTCCCCTATGGCTACACCTTC
CDR3aa: CASSLRTGVPYGYTF
abundance: NA
v_gene: TRBV5-6
len: 15
d_gene: TRBD1
j_gene: TRBJ1-2

CDR3nt: TGTGCCAGCAGTCTAGGGGACAGCAGCAATCAGCCCCAGCATTTT
CDR3aa: CASSLGDSSNQPQHF
abundance: NA
v_gene: TRBV28
len: 15
d_gene: TRBD1
j_gene: TRBJ1-5

CDR3nt: TGTGCCATCAGTGACCCAGGGGCCAGAAGCTCCTACGAGCAGTACTTC
CDR3aa: CAISDPGARSSYEQYF
abundance: NA
v_gene: TRBV10-3
len: 16
d_gene: NA
j_gene: TRBJ2-7

CDR3nt: TGTGCCAGCAGTCTTGACGGCGTCGGGGTCTACAATGAGCAGTTCTTC
CDR3aa: CASSLDGVGVYNEQFF
abundance: NA
v_gene: TRBV27
len: 16
d_gene: NA
j_gene: TRBJ2-1

CDR3nt: TGTGCCAGCAGCTTAGAGGGGGGCGACACAGATACGCAGTATTTT
CDR3aa: CASSLEGGDTDTQYF
abundance: NA
v_gene: TRBV13
len: 15
d_gene: NA
j_gene: TRBJ2-3

CDR3nt: TGCAGTGCTTGGGACCGAGAGCAGTTCTTC
CDR3aa: CSAWDREQFF
abundance: NA
v_gene: TRBV20-1
len: 10
d_gene: NA
j_gene: TRBJ2-1

CDR3nt: TGTGCCAGCAGCCACGGGGGCAATGAGCAGTTCTTC
CDR3aa: CASSHGGNEQFF
abundance: NA
v_gene: TRBV7-6
len: 12
d_gene: NA
j_gene: TRBJ2-1

CDR3nt: TGTGCCAGCTCACCGAGCGGGAGTTCGATGCAGGAGACCCAGTACTTC
CDR3aa: CASSPSGSSMQETQYF
abundance: NA
v_gene: TRBV18
len: 16
d_gene: TRBD2
j_gene: TRBJ2-5

CDR3nt: TGTGCCAGCTCACCACGGGAGGGCCGAAATGAGCAGTTCTTC
CDR3aa: CASSPREGRNEQFF
abundance: NA
v_gene: TRBV18
len: 14
d_gene: TRBD2
j_gene: TRBJ2-1

CDR3nt: TGCGCCAGCAGCTTGGGGCCCTCTAGCGGGAGTTACAACGAGCAGTACTTC
CDR3aa: CASSLGPSSGSYNEQYF
abundance: NA
v_gene: TRBV5-1
len: 17
d_gene: TRBD2
j_gene: TRBJ2-7

CDR3nt: TGCGCCAGCAGCCAAGATGGGGGAGCTGGAAACACCATATATTTT
CDR3aa: CASSQDGGAGNTIYF
abundance: NA
v_gene: TRBV4-3
len: 15
d_gene: NA
j_gene: TRBJ1-3

CDR3nt: TGTGCCAGCAGCTTTCCGGGAGACGAGCAGTACTTC
CDR3aa: CASSFPGDEQYF
abundance: NA
v_gene: TRBV7-6
len: 12
d_gene: NA
j_gene: TRBJ2-7

CDR3nt: TGTGCCAGCAAGCGGGTGGGGGCCTACGAGCAGTACTTC
CDR3aa: CASKRVGAYEQYF
abundance: NA
v_gene: TRBV6-5
len: 13
d_gene: NA
j_gene: TRBJ2-7

CDR3nt: TGTGCCGCCGGGCAGGGGGCGTGGGAGCAGTACTTC
CDR3aa: CAAGQGAWEQYF
abundance: NA
v_gene: TRBV28
len: 12
d_gene: TRBD1
j_gene: TRBJ2-7

CDR3nt: TGTGCCACCGGGGGGCCTATCGGGAACGAGCAGTACTTC
CDR3aa: CATGGPIGNEQYF
abundance: NA
v_gene: TRBV15
len: 13
d_gene: NA
j_gene: TRBJ2-7

CDR3nt: TGTGCCAGCGTCCCAGTGTGGAGCGAGGAGTCTCTGGATACGCAGTATTTT
CDR3aa: CASVPVWSEESLDTQYF
abundance: NA
v_gene: TRBV28
len: 17
d_gene: NA
j_gene: TRBJ2-3

CDR3nt: TGTGCCAGTAGTATAGATTCAGGGGACGGCTACACCTTC
CDR3aa: CASSIDSGDGYTF
abundance: NA
v_gene: TRBV19
len: 13
d_gene: NA
j_gene: TRBJ1-2

CDR3nt: TGTGCCAGCAGTGAAGGGAGGGCCTACGAGCAGTACTTC
CDR3aa: CASSEGRAYEQYF
abundance: once
v_gene: TRBV2
len: 13
d_gene: NA
j_gene: TRBJ2-7

CDR3nt: TGTGCCAGCTCACCACCTGATTGGGGGACAGATACGCAGTATTTT
CDR3aa: CASSPPDWGTDTQYF
abundance: NA
v_gene: TRBV18
len: 15
d_gene: NA
j_gene: TRBJ2-3

CDR3nt: TGCGCCAGCAGCCGGTCAGGGGGCGAGTACGAGCAGTACTTC
CDR3aa: CASSRSGGEYEQYF
abundance: NA
v_gene: TRBV4-1
len: 14
d_gene: TRBD1
j_gene: TRBJ2-7

CDR3nt: TGCGCCAGCAGCTTTACGGTGGGCGTTCCGAACACTGAAGCTTTCTTT
CDR3aa: CASSFTVGVPNTEAFF
abundance: once
v_gene: TRBV5-1
len: 16
d_gene: NA
j_gene: TRBJ1-1

CDR3nt: TGTGCCAGTAGCGGACTAGCGGGAATATACGAGCAGTACTTC
CDR3aa: CASSGLAGIYEQYF
abundance: NA
v_gene: TRBV19
len: 14
d_gene: TRBD2
j_gene: TRBJ2-7

CDR3nt: TGTGCCAGTAGTAGACAGGGAAACGGCTACACCTTC
CDR3aa: CASSRQGNGYTF
abundance: NA
v_gene: TRBV19
len: 12
d_gene: TRBD1
j_gene: TRBJ1-2

CDR3nt: TGTGCCAGCAGTTTAGTGGACAGGGGGCATTACGAGCAGTACTTC
CDR3aa: CASSLVDRGHYEQYF
abundance: NA
v_gene: TRBV27
len: 15
d_gene: TRBD1
j_gene: TRBJ2-7

CDR3nt: TGTGCCAGCAGCCAAGATGTGGGCTACAGGGGGTTTTTGAATAGCAATCAGCCCCAGCATTTT
CDR3aa: CASSQDVGYRGFLNSNQPQHF
abundance: NA
v_gene: TRBV16
len: 21
d_gene: TRBD1
j_gene: TRBJ1-5

CDR3nt: TGCGCCAGCAGCCTCTGGACAGGGGTGAACACTGAAGCTTTCTTT
CDR3aa: CASSLWTGVNTEAFF
abundance: NA
v_gene: TRBV5-1
len: 15
d_gene: TRBD1
j_gene: TRBJ1-1

CDR3nt: TGCGCCAGCTGGGACGCGGACACCAAGGACAATGAGCAGTTCTTC
CDR3aa: CASWDADTKDNEQFF
abundance: NA
v_gene: TRBV5-1
len: 15
d_gene: NA
j_gene: TRBJ2-1

CDR3nt: TGTGCCAGTAGTCCCGGGACAGGAGCGTACGAGCAGTACTTC
CDR3aa: CASSPGTGAYEQYF
abundance: NA
v_gene: TRBV19
len: 14
d_gene: TRBD1
j_gene: TRBJ2-7

CDR3nt: TGTGCCAGCAGCGCTGGGACAGCGACTTATGGCTACACCTTC
CDR3aa: CASSAGTATYGYTF
abundance: NA
v_gene: TRBV9
len: 14
d_gene: TRBD1
j_gene: TRBJ1-2

CDR3nt: TGTGCCAGCAGTTACTTCACAGCAGGGCTCCCCGAGCAGTACTTC
CDR3aa: CASSYFTAGLPEQYF
abundance: NA
v_gene: TRBV6-5
len: 15
d_gene: NA
j_gene: TRBJ2-7

CDR3nt: TGTGCCAGCTCACCCCGGGGCCAGATAGGGGCCAACGTCCTGACTTTC
CDR3aa: CASSPRGQIGANVLTF
abundance: NA
v_gene: TRBV18
len: 16
d_gene: NA
j_gene: TRBJ2-6

CDR3nt: TGTGCCAGTAGTCTTTTCACTTGGCAGGGGGCCACTGAAGCTTTCTTT
CDR3aa: CASSLFTWQGATEAFF
abundance: NA
v_gene: TRBV19
len: 16
d_gene: TRBD1
j_gene: TRBJ1-1

CDR3nt: TGTGCCTGGAGTGCAGTTGGGGACAGGGGGCCATGGGAGCTGTTTTTT
CDR3aa: CAWSAVGDRGPWELFF
abundance: NA
v_gene: TRBV30
len: 16
d_gene: TRBD1
j_gene: TRBJ2-2

CDR3nt: TGTGCCAGCAGTTTTGGGGCTGCAGGGAGTGGGACCCAGTACTTC
CDR3aa: CASSFGAAGSGTQYF
abundance: NA
v_gene: TRBV27
len: 15
d_gene: NA
j_gene: TRBJ2-5

CDR3nt: TGTGCCAGCACCCCTCCCCCAGGGGTTCAGCCCCAGCATTTT
CDR3aa: CASTPPPGVQPQHF
abundance: NA
v_gene: TRBV6-6
len: 14
d_gene: NA
j_gene: TRBJ1-5

CDR3nt: TGCGCCAGCAGCTTGGATACAGGGGGCTACGAGCAGTACTTC
CDR3aa: CASSLDTGGYEQYF
abundance: NA
v_gene: TRBV5-1
len: 14
d_gene: TRBD1
j_gene: TRBJ2-7

CDR3nt: TGTGCCAGCAGCCTTCCGCGGACAGCGAACACCGGGGAGCTGTTTTTT
CDR3aa: CASSLPRTANTGELFF
abundance: NA
v_gene: TRBV7-9
len: 16
d_gene: NA
j_gene: TRBJ2-2

CDR3nt: TGTGCCAGTAGTAAGTTAGTGGGACTAGCGGGTCTCTACGAGCAGTACTTC
CDR3aa: CASSKLVGLAGLYEQYF
abundance: once
v_gene: TRBV19
len: 17
d_gene: TRBD2
j_gene: TRBJ2-7

CDR3nt: TGTGCCAGTAGTAGGGTGGCCTACAATGAGCAGTTCTTC
CDR3aa: CASSRVAYNEQFF
abundance: NA
v_gene: TRBV19
len: 13
d_gene: NA
j_gene: TRBJ2-1

CDR3nt: TGTGCCAGCAGTTCAACAGGGACAGGGGGGTATGGCTACACCTTC
CDR3aa: CASSSTGTGGYGYTF
abundance: NA
v_gene: TRBV6-5
len: 15
d_gene: TRBD1
j_gene: TRBJ1-2

CDR3nt: TGTGCCAGCCGAACAGGGGCTAACTATGGCTACACCTTC
CDR3aa: CASRTGANYGYTF
abundance: NA
v_gene: TRBV6-1
len: 13
d_gene: TRBD1
j_gene: TRBJ1-2

CDR3nt: TGCAGCGTGGGGGAACCGGGGCCTTCTCTTTCTAACTATGGCTACACCTTC
CDR3aa: CSVGEPGPSLSNYGYTF
abundance: NA
v_gene: TRBV29-1
len: 17
d_gene: NA
j_gene: TRBJ1-2

CDR3nt: TGTGCCAGCAGCCACCACAGCCCGTGGGCCTACGAGACCCAGTACTTC
CDR3aa: CASSHHSPWAYETQYF
abundance: once
v_gene: TRBV14
len: 16
d_gene: NA
j_gene: TRBJ2-5

CDR3nt: TGCAGTGCTAGGGATGGGCCCTCTCTTACCTTC
CDR3aa: CSARDGPSLTF
abundance: NA
v_gene: TRBV20-1
len: 11
d_gene: NA
j_gene: TRBJ1-2

CDR3nt: TGTGCCAGCAGCTCGGGACAGAACTATGGCTACACCTTC
CDR3aa: CASSSGQNYGYTF
abundance: NA
v_gene: TRBV11-2
len: 13
d_gene: TRBD1
j_gene: TRBJ1-2

CDR3nt: TGCGCCAGCAGCTACGACAGTGTGGGTGGCTACACCTTC
CDR3aa: CASSYDSVGGYTF
abundance: NA
v_gene: TRBV5-1
len: 13
d_gene: NA
j_gene: TRBJ1-2

CDR3nt: TGTGCCAGCTCACCATCCAAGACAGCCTCTGGAAACACCATATATTTT
CDR3aa: CASSPSKTASGNTIYF
abundance: NA
v_gene: TRBV18
len: 16
d_gene: NA
j_gene: TRBJ1-3

CDR3nt: TGTGCCAGCAGCTTGGACAGCCGTTTTACTGAAGCTTTCTTT
CDR3aa: CASSLDSRFTEAFF
abundance: few
v_gene: TRBV5-8
len: 14
d_gene: NA
j_gene: TRBJ1-1